The clone carrying this T cell receptor (beta chain) was detected only once. Antigen specificity is unknown. While unrecorded immune exposures were likely, the donors were nominally healthy when sampled. The entry originates in a study of cytomegalovirus exposure and HLA in healthy donors. The study, taken as a whole, reports: Reportedly, diagnosis of cytomegalovirus status by the classifier showed high specificity and sensitivity. 164 TCR beta chains were listed as cytomegalovirus-associated. According to a later analysis, most TCR beta chains associated with CMV appeared HLA-restricted.

This PCR relied on a set of 60 Vbeta primers and 13 Jbeta primers. TCRdb keeps only in-frame clones here, not all; method: immunoSEQ multiplex PCR. The data hold around 130,000 clones, with 65% to 90% observed a single time. The sequenced sample was PBMCs. The receptor comes from a man aged 50 to 60 in good health and CMV-seronegative.

The CDR3 nucleotides are TGTGCCAGCAGCCTAGGAGGGAACTATGGCTACACCTTC. Its translation: CASSLGGNYGYTF. The rearrangement uses TRBV9 and TRBJ1-2; D is uncertain. The CDR3 is 13 residues long. Germline-derived CDR1 and CDR2 are SGDLS and YYNGEE. Between the trimmed V and J ends, which lost 4 bases and 2 bases, there was a span of 9 bases. The whole variable domain, remainder taken from reference TRBV9 and TRBJ1-2, is DSGVTQTPKHLITATGQRVTLRCSPRSGDLSVYWYQQSLDQGLQFLIQYYNGEERAKGNILERFSAQQFPDLHSELNLSSLELGDSALYFCASSLGGNYGYTFGSGTRLTVV.